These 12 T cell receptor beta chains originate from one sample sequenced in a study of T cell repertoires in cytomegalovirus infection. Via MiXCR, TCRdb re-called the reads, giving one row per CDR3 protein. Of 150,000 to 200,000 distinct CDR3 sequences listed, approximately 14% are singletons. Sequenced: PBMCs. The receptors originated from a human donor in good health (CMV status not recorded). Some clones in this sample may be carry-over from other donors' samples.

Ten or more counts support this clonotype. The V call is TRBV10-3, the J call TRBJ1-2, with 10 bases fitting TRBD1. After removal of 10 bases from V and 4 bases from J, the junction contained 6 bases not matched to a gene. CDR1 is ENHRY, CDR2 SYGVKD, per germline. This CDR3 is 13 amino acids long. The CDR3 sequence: CATGTGASYGYTF. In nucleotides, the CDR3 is TGTGCCACCGGGACAGGGGCCTCCTATGGCTACACCTTC.

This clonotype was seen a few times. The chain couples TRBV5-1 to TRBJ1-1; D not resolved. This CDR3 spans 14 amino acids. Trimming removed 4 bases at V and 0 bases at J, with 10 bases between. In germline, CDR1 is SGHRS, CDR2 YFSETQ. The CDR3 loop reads CASSPIRMNTEAFF. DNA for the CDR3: TGCGCCAGCAGCCCCATCAGAATGAACACTGAAGCTTTCTTT.

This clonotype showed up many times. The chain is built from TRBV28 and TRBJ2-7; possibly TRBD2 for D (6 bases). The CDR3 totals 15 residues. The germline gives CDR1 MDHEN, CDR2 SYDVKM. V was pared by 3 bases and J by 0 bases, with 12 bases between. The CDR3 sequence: CASSLGGANSYEQYF. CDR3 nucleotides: TGTGCCAGCAGTTTGGGCGGGGCTAACTCCTACGAGCAGTACTTC.

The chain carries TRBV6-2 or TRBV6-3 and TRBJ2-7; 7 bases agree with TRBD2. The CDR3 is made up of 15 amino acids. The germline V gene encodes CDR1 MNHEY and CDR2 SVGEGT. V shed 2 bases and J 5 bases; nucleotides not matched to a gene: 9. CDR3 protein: CASSYPGRRRDEQYF. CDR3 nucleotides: TGTGCCAGCAGTTACCCCGGGAGGCGAAGGGACGAGCAGTACTTC.

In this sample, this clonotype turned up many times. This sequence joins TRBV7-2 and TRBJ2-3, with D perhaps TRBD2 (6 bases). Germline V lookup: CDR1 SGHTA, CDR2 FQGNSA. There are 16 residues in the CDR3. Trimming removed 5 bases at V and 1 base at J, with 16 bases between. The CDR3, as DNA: TGTGCCAGCAGCCTCGGGGGTGGGAGTGGCACAGATACGCAGTATTTT. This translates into CASSLGGGSGTDTQYF.

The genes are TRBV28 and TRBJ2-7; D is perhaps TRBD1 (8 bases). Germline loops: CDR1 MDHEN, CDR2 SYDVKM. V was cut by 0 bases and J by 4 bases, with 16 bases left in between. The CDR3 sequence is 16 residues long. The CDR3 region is CASSLWRGTGKYEQYF. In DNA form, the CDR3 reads TGTGCCAGCAGTTTATGGCGGGGGACAGGAAAATACGAGCAGTACTTC.

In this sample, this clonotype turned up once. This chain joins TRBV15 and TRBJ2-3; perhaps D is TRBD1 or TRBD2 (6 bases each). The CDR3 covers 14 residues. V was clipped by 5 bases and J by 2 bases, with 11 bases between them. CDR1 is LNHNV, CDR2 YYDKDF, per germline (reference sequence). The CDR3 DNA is TGTGCCACCAGCGGGGGGCTAAACACAGATACGCAGTATTTT. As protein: CATSGGLNTDTQYF.

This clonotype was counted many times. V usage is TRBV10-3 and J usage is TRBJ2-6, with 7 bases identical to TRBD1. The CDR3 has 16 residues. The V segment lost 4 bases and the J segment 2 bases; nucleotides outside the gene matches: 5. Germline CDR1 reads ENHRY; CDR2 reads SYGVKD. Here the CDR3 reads CAISGQGLTGANVLTF. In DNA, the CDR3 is TGTGCCATCAGTGGACAGGGATTAACTGGGGCCAACGTCCTGACTTTC.

DNA for the CDR3: TGTGCCAGCAGCTTATTAGCAGGGGAGGCCTACAATGAGCAGTTCTTC. Its translation: CASSLLAGEAYNEQFF. The V call is TRBV7-3, the J call TRBJ2-1; either TRBD1 or TRBD2 may fit D (6 bases each). Trimming cost V 2 bases and J 2 bases, with 13 bases left between them. CDR3 length: 16 amino acids. The germline gives CDR1 SGHTA, CDR2 FQGTGA.

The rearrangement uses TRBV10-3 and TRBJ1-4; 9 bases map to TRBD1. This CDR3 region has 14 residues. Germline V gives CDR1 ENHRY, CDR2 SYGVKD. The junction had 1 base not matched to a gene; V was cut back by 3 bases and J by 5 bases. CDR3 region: CAISDDRGNEKLFF. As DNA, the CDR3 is TGTGCCATCAGTGATGACAGGGGGAATGAAAAACTGTTTTTT.

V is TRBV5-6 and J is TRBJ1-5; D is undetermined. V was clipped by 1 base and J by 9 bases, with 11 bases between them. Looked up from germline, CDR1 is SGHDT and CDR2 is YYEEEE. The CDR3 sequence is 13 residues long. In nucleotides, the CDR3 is TGTGCCAGCAGCTTGAATGGGTTGTGGCCCCAGCATTTT. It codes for CASSLNGLWPQHF.

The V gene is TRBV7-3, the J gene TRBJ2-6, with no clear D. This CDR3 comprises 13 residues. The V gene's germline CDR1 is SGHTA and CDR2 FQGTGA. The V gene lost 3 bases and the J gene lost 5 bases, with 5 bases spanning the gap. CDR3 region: CASSLDRANVLTF. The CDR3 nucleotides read TGTGCCAGCAGCTTGGATCGGGCCAACGTCCTGACTTTC.